The 32 T cell receptor beta chains below were found in one sample sequenced in a study of cytomegalovirus exposure and HLA in healthy donors. PCR amplification relied on 60 Vbeta primers (plus 13 Jbeta primers). Clones were read by immunoSEQ multiplex PCR, and TCRdb kept only the in-frame ones, dropping some. This sample has some 140,000 clones, with approximately 70% found just once. Sample: PBMCs. The receptors derive from a woman in her thirties or forties in good health and CMV-seronegative.

The rearrangement uses TRBV19 and TRBJ1-2, with a possible D match to TRBD1 (6 bases). Trimming pared 6 bases from V and 6 bases from J, leaving 14 bases between. In germline, CDR1 is LNHDA, CDR2 SQIVND (reference sequence). CDR3 size: 13 residues. This CDR3 reads CASREQGEDGYTF. CDR3 sequence (DNA): TGTGCCAGTAGGGAACAGGGAGAAGATGGCTACACCTTC.

The V gene is TRBV7-9, the J gene TRBJ2-3; possible D gene TRBD2, 6 bases. CDR3 length: 15 amino acids. V lost 1 base and J lost 5, with 13 bases in between. CDR1 SEHNR and CDR2 FQNEAQ come from the germline V gene (reference sequence). Here the CDR3 reads CASSLVGGAGDTQYF. The CDR3 nucleotides are TGTGCCAGCAGCTTAGTTGGAGGGGCTGGAGATACGCAGTATTTT. Full variable domain (outside the CDR3, taken from reference TRBV7-9 and TRBJ2-3): DTGVSQNPRHKITKRGQNVTFRCDPISEHNRLYWYRQTLGQGPEFLTYFQNEAQLEKSRLLSDRFSAERPKGSFSTLEIQRTEQGDSAMYLCASSLVGGAGDTQYFGPGTRLTVL.

The genes are TRBV28 and TRBJ1-2; TRBD1 is a possible D gene (5 bases). Germline V lookup: CDR1 MDHEN, CDR2 SYDVKM. The germline V and J ends were trimmed by 1 base and 3 bases, with 12 bases remaining between them. The CDR3 covers 15 residues. CDR3 nucleotides: TGTGCCAGCAGTTTATCCCCGGGGGAGTACTATGGCTACACCTTC. Encoded protein: CASSLSPGEYYGYTF.

The chain links TRBV7-7 to TRBJ1-1, with D possibly matching TRBD1 (6 bases). Germline CDR1 is SSHAT and CDR2 is FNYEAQ (reference sequence). The CDR3 sequence is 12 residues long. The CDR3 nucleotides read TGTGCTAGCCAGGGGACGAACACTGAAGCTTTCTTT. Residues: CASQGTNTEAFF.

The V and J genes are TRBV5-1 and TRBJ2-3; a weak D match, TRBD1 (6 bases). CDR1 SGHRS and CDR2 YFSETQ come from the germline V gene. The CDR3 runs 15 residues. Trimming pared 4 bases from V and 0 bases from J, leaving 12 bases between. Here the CDR3 DNA reads TGCGCCAGCAGCACGACAGGCCGTAGCACAGATACGCAGTATTTT. Translated, it gives CASSTTGRSTDTQYF.

The sample holds one count of this clone. V is TRBV23-1 and J is TRBJ2-7; D is perhaps TRBD2 (5 bases). TRBV23-1 is known as an ORF, though its function is uncertain. Trimming removed 1 base from V and 4 bases from J, with 20 bases in between. The CDR3 length is 17 residues. CDR3 protein: CASSQCRFGLKRYEQYV. For the CDR3, the DNA is TGCGCCAGCAGTCAATGCAGATTCGGACTCAAACGATACGAGCAGTACGTC.

The chain couples TRBV11-2 to TRBJ2-2; tentative D call: TRBD1 (5 bases). CDR3 length: 15 amino acids. V was shortened by 3 bases and J by 2 bases, with 10 bases between the two germline ends. Germline loops: CDR1 SGHAT, CDR2 FQNNGV. This CDR3 is CASSFQGTNTGELFF. DNA for the CDR3: TGTGCCAGCAGCTTCCAGGGAACAAACACCGGGGAGCTGTTTTTT.

The rearrangement uses TRBV7-3 and TRBJ2-3; weak D call: TRBD2 (6 bases). Deletions cut 10 bases from V and 2 bases from J, with 16 bases between. Germline CDR1 and CDR2: SGHTA and FQGTGA. The CDR3 consists of 14 residues. This CDR3 is CAIKTSEDTDTQYF. DNA of the CDR3: TGTGCCATCAAGACTAGTGAGGACACAGATACGCAGTATTTT.

This clone appeared a few times. The V call is TRBV6-5, the J call TRBJ1-1, with TRBD1 matching 9 bases. Germline trimming cut 6 bases from V and 3 bases from J; bases unmatched to any gene: 5. CDR3 size: 14 residues. Germline CDR1 is MNHEY and CDR2 is SVGAGI. The CDR3 spells CASSLGTGYTEAFF. CDR3 in DNA: TGTGCCAGCAGCCTCGGGACAGGGTACACTGAAGCTTTCTTT.

The V call is TRBV9, the J call TRBJ1-5, with TRBD1 as a possible D gene (6 bases). The CDR3 is made up of 15 amino acids. Germline V gene lookup returns CDR1 SGDLS and CDR2 YYNGEE. The V end was cut by 4 bases, the J end by 6 bases, with 17 bases between. The CDR3 protein is CASSLGAEGGQPQHF. The CDR3 nucleotides read TGTGCCAGCAGCCTAGGGGCAGAAGGGGGTCAGCCCCAGCATTTT.

This chain joins TRBV5-6 and TRBJ2-7; 9 positions match TRBD2. CDR3 length: 16 amino acids. The V and J ends lost 0 bases and 4 bases, in that order; junction bases with no gene match: 8. Per germline, CDR1 SGHDT and CDR2 YYEEEE. The CDR3 coding sequence is TGTGCCAGCAGCTTGGGTAGTAGCGGGGGATCTTACGAGCAGTACTTC. Translated: CASSLGSSGGSYEQYF.

The genes are TRBV4-2 and TRBJ2-3; 10 bases are a match to TRBD2. The germline V gene has CDR1 LGHNA and CDR2 YNFKEQ. V lost 0 bases, J lost 6 bases, and 9 bases stayed unmatched. The CDR3 contains 17 residues. The CDR3 spells CASSQDWGLALFDTQYF. CDR3 nucleotide sequence: TGTGCCAGCAGCCAAGATTGGGGACTAGCGTTATTCGATACGCAGTATTTT.

This clone appeared a single time. The J gene is TRBJ2-5, the V gene TRBV20-1; maybe TRBD1 (5 bases). The germline CDR1 and CDR2 sequences are DFQATT and SNEGSKA (reference sequence). Trimming removed 4 bases at V and 5 bases at J, with 5 bases between. This CDR3 region has 10 residues. The CDR3: CSATGETQYF. CDR3 in DNA: TGCAGTGCTACAGGGGAGACCCAGTACTTC.

This clone was detected once. The gene calls are TRBV5-1 and TRBJ2-1; 10 bases agree with TRBD1. Germline loops: CDR1 SGHRS, CDR2 YFSETQ. CDR3 length equals 16 residues. The V and J ends lost 0 bases and 6 bases, in that order; junction bases with no gene match: 6. In nucleotides, the CDR3 is TGCGCCAGCAGCTTGGGGGGGACAGGGGTTTTCAATGAGCAGTTCTTC. Protein product: CASSLGGTGVFNEQFF.

Many counts were recorded for this clone. This sequence joins TRBV7-2 and TRBJ2-4; 12 bases map to TRBD2. CDR1 is SGHTA and CDR2 is FQGNSA in the germline V gene. V dropped 2 bases and J dropped 8; count of bases not matched to a gene: 10. The CDR3 has 17 amino acids. This chain's CDR3 is CASSLQASGGAGDIQYF. The CDR3 DNA sequence: TGTGCCAGCAGCTTACAGGCTAGCGGGGGGGCTGGGGACATTCAGTACTTC.

The chain uses TRBV9 and TRBJ2-3, with 8 bases aligning to TRBD2. The CDR3 has 17 amino acids. J lost 3 bases, V lost 0 bases, and 9 bases had no gene match. Germline assignment: CDR1 SGDLS and CDR2 YYNGEE. The CDR3 here is CASSVGAGGGTTDTQYF. The CDR3 nucleotides read TGTGCCAGCAGCGTAGGGGCTGGCGGGGGGACGACAGATACGCAGTATTTT.

The CDR3 nucleotides read TGCGCCAGCAGCCAAGACCCAGGACGACAGGGAAACACTGAAGCTTTCTTT. This translates into CASSQDPGRQGNTEAFF. The V call is TRBV4-1, the J call TRBJ1-1, with 7 nucleotides matching TRBD1. Germline V gene lookup returns CDR1 MGHRA and CDR2 YSYEKL. There are 17 residues in the CDR3. Trimming took 0 bases from V and 2 from J; bases not matched to a gene: 9.

The chain's CDR3 is CASSPPQADIRQFF. The CDR3 DNA reads as TGTGCCAGCTCACCACCCCAGGCCGATATTAGGCAGTTCTTC. V is TRBV18 and J is TRBJ2-1; D is ambiguous. Trimming removed 0 bases at V and 12 bases at J, with 15 bases between. Per germline, CDR1 KGHSH and CDR2 LQKENI. CDR3 size: 14 residues.

The chain's CDR3 is CSVEVPGTGGDEQYV. The CDR3 coding sequence is TGCAGCGTTGAAGTCCCCGGGACAGGGGGAGACGAGCAGTACGTC. The chain joins TRBV29-1 to TRBJ2-7; the match to TRBD1 covers 11 bases. J gave up 5 bases and V 1 base, and 7 bases lay outside the gene matches. The CDR3 has 15 amino acids. The germline V gene has CDR1 SQVTM and CDR2 ANQGSEA.

This clone was recorded a few times. The chain uses TRBV6-1 and TRBJ2-1, with 7 bases that match TRBD1. Germline-derived CDR1 and CDR2 are MNHNS and SASEGT. V lost 2 bases and J lost 8; bases outside the gene matches: 3. The CDR3 contains 13 residues. The CDR3 spells CASSERGPDEQFF. CDR3 coding DNA: TGTGCCAGCAGTGAAAGGGGGCCGGATGAGCAGTTCTTC.

This chain connects TRBV6-6 to TRBJ2-3; TRBD2 matches 9 bases. The CDR3 loop spans 14 amino acids. The V gene end was trimmed by 10 bases and the J gene end by 1 base; junction bases not matched to a gene: 6. In germline, CDR1 is MNHNY, CDR2 SVGAGI (reference sequence). DNA for the CDR3: TGTGCCACCAAAAAGCGGGGGGGCACAGATACGCAGTATTTT. Translation: CATKKRGGTDTQYF.

The chain joins TRBV5-4 to TRBJ1-5; D is unresolved. From germline, CDR1 is SGHNT and CDR2 YYREEE (reference sequence). V lost 1 base and J lost 2, with 10 bases in between. The CDR3 runs to 15 residues. The CDR3 spells CASSLYGAGNQPQHF. The DNA of the CDR3 is TGTGCCAGCAGCTTGTACGGTGCCGGCAATCAGCCCCAGCATTTT.

V usage is TRBV2 and J usage is TRBJ2-5, with 8 bases fitting TRBD1. V trimming: 6 bases; J trimming: 5 bases; junction bases outside the gene matches: 8. Germline CDR1 SNHLY, CDR2 FYNNEI. The CDR3 extends over 14 amino acids. CDR3 sequence (DNA): TGTGCCAGCAGGCTCAGGGGGCTCGGGGAGACCCAGTACTTC. This translates into CASRLRGLGETQYF.

This sequence joins TRBV25-1 and TRBJ1-4; tentative D call: TRBD1 (6 bases). The V and J ends lost 6 bases and 7 bases respectively, with 15 bases between them. The CDR3 is 14 amino acids. Germline V gene sequence: CDR1 MGHDK, CDR2 SYGVNS. CDR3 in amino acids: CASSPRGAGEKLFF. CDR3 nucleotides: TGTGCCAGCAGCCCTCGGGGGGCTGGTGAAAAACTGTTTTTT.

This clone was found a few times. The genes are TRBV6-5 and TRBJ1-2; D gene ambiguous. V was clipped by 4 bases and J by 1 base, with 13 bases between them. CDR3 length: 15 amino acids. Germline V gives CDR1 MNHEY, CDR2 SVGAGI. DNA for the CDR3: TGTGCCAGCAGTTTATCCTCGGGAGTTAACTATGGCTACACCTTC. Translating it yields CASSLSSGVNYGYTF.

This chain joins TRBV5-4 and TRBJ1-5, with D perhaps TRBD1 (6 bases). Germline CDR1 reads SGHNT; CDR2 reads YYREEE (reference sequence). The V gene lost 4 bases and the J gene lost 5 bases, with 16 bases spanning the gap. CDR3 length: 15 amino acids. The CDR3: CASSQAPGDDQPQHF. CDR3 DNA: TGTGCCAGCAGCCAGGCCCCAGGGGATGATCAGCCCCAGCATTTT.

The chain joins TRBV4-2 to TRBJ1-1; no definite D call. The ends were cut back, 0 bases at V and 5 bases at J, with 16 bases in the middle. CDR1 and CDR2 (germline): LGHNA, YNFKEQ. This CDR3 spans 16 amino acids. In DNA form, the CDR3 reads TGTGCCAGCAGCCAAGATCACGGGGAGGTACCGACTGAAGCTTTCTTT. Translated: CASSQDHGEVPTEAFF.

J is TRBJ2-7 and V is TRBV29-1; the match to TRBD1 covers 7 bases. J gave up 5 bases and V 2 bases, and 3 bases lay outside the gene matches. The CDR3 contains 12 residues. Germline V gene data show CDR1 as SQVTM and CDR2 as ANQGSEA. The CDR3 coding sequence is TGCAGCGTTGAAAGGGGGCGGAACGAGCAGTACTTC. Protein: CSVERGRNEQYF.

V is TRBV28 and J is TRBJ1-6; the D gene is possibly TRBD1 (5 bases). The V end was cut by 8 bases, the J end by 7 bases, with 15 bases between. The CDR3 sequence is 14 residues long. Per the germline V gene, CDR1 is MDHEN and CDR2 is SYDVKM. This CDR3 is CASSLAGVNSPLHF. In DNA, the CDR3 is TGTGCCAGCTCCTTGGCGGGGGTGAATTCACCCCTCCACTTT.

The table lists this clone with a count of one. The V gene is TRBV28, the J gene TRBJ1-2, with D perhaps TRBD1 (6 bases). Trimming took off 5 bases at V and 12 bases at J, with 22 bases between the two ends. CDR1 is MDHEN and CDR2 is SYDVKM in the germline V gene. The CDR3 extends over 14 amino acids. In nucleotides, the CDR3 is TGTGCCAGCAGTACCTCCGGGGAGGGGGAGCCCCACACCTTC. This translates into CASSTSGEGEPHTF.

The table lists this clone with a few counts. This chain uses TRBV27 with TRBJ1-2; 10 bases line up with TRBD1. The CDR3 loop spans 14 amino acids. The germline gives CDR1 MNHEY, CDR2 SMNVEV (reference sequence). V gave up 5 bases and J gave up 5 bases; unmatched junction bases: 5. The CDR3 loop reads CASSLTGGIYGYTF. For the CDR3, the DNA is TGTGCCAGCAGTCTGACAGGGGGCATATATGGCTACACCTTC.

This clone was counted between two and nine times. The genes are TRBV6-1 and TRBJ1-1; maybe TRBD1 (6 bases). Germline V CDR1 and CDR2: MNHNS, SASEGT. The germline V and J ends were trimmed by 8 bases and 0 bases, with 13 bases remaining between them. This CDR3 is built from 14 residues. CDR3: CASRTDEMNTEAFF. As DNA, the CDR3 is TGTGCCAGCCGGACAGACGAAATGAACACTGAAGCTTTCTTT.